This passage covers 4 T cell receptor beta chains from one sample sequenced in a study of shared clonotypes between healthy human individuals. Sequencing was performed with immunoSEQ multiplex PCR; in TCRdb, only in-frame clones are kept and a portion is missing. This table has about 2.3 million clones, roughly 92% appearing once. The source material was naive CD4+ T cells from PBMCs. Subset noted: CD45RA+ positively selected. The origin of the receptors is a man younger than 35 in good health. Some clones in this sample may be carry-over from other donors' samples.

V is TRBV27 and J is TRBJ2-7; 10 bases align to TRBD2. V was pared by 1 base and J by 4 bases, with 13 bases of the junction left unmatched. CDR1 MNHEY and CDR2 SMNVEV come from the germline V gene (reference sequence). CDR3 length equals 18 residues. CDR3 loop: CASSLLVLGPSGRYEQYF. The CDR3 DNA follows: TGTGCCAGCAGTTTATTAGTACTGGGGCCTAGCGGGAGATACGAGCAGTACTTC.

CDR3 DNA sequence: TGTGCCTGGAGTGTTCAGGGTGGCACCGGGGAGCTGTTTTTT. It yields the protein CAWSVQGGTGELFF. The chain joins TRBV30 to TRBJ2-2; TRBD1 is a possible D gene (5 bases). CDR1 and CDR2 from the germline V gene are GTSNPN and SVGIG (reference sequence). The germline V and J ends were trimmed by 0 bases and 4 bases, with 9 bases remaining between them. The length of the CDR3 is 14 residues. The variable domain in full, with the rest retrieved from reference TRBV30 and TRBJ2-2, is SQTIHQWPATLVQPVGSPLSLECTVEGTSNPNLYWYRQAAGRGLQLLFYSVGIGQISSEVPQNLSASRPQDRQFILSSKKLLLSDSGFYLCAWSVQGGTGELFFGEGSRLTVL.

This clone was seen only once. V gene TRBV6-5 combines with J gene TRBJ1-5; D gene ambiguous. This CDR3 comprises 14 residues. Germline assignment: CDR1 MNHEY and CDR2 SVGAGI. The ends were cut back, 0 bases at V and 5 bases at J, with 8 bases in the middle. In DNA form, the CDR3 reads TGTGCCAGCAGTTACTCACGGACTCATCAGCCCCAGCATTTT. Protein: CASSYSRTHQPQHF.

Remarks on this clone: This sample includes further DNA sequences coding for the same CDR3. This sequence joins TRBV5-1 and TRBJ2-5, with 12 bases fitting TRBD2. Per germline, CDR1 SGHRS and CDR2 YFSETQ. The CDR3 loop spans 17 amino acids. The ends lost 0 bases at V and 4 bases at J; junction bases unmatched: 7. The CDR3 loop is CASSLGASGRARETQYF. CDR3 nucleotides: TGCGCCAGCAGCTTGGGGGCTAGCGGGAGGGCCCGAGAGACCCAGTACTTC.